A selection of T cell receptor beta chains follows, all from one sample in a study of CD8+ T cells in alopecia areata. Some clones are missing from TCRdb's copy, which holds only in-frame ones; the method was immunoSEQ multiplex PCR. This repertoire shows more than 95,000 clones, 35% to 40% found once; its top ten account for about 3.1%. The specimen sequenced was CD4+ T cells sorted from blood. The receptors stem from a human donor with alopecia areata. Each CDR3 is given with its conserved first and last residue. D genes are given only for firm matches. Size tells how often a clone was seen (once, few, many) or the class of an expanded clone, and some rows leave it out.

cdr3_nt: TGCAGCGTCGACAAACGGGACCAAAACACTGAAGCTTTCTTT
cdr3_aa: CSVDKRDQNTEAFF
j_call: TRBJ1-1
v_call: TRBV29-1
clone_size: few
d_call: .

cdr3_nt: TGTGCCAGCAGCCAAGCGGGGATAACAGATACGCAGTATTTT
cdr3_aa: CASSQAGITDTQYF
j_call: TRBJ2-3
v_call: TRBV7-3
clone_size: .
d_call: TRBD2

cdr3_nt: TGTGCCATTGGACAGTCAAGCTCCTACAATGAGCAGTTCTTC
cdr3_aa: CAIGQSSSYNEQFF
j_call: TRBJ2-1
v_call: TRBV19
clone_size: .
d_call: .

cdr3_nt: TGCACCGTGAGACATGAAGCTTTCTTT
cdr3_aa: CTVRHEAFF
j_call: TRBJ1-1
v_call: TRBV20-1
clone_size: .
d_call: .

cdr3_nt: TGTGCCAGCAGTGGCCCCAACTCCTACAATGAGCATTTCTTC
cdr3_aa: CASSGPNSYNEHFF
j_call: TRBJ2-1
v_call: TRBV7-2
clone_size: few
d_call: .

cdr3_nt: TGCAGCGTCATAGGGGGACTAGCGGGCACAGATACGCAGTATTTT
cdr3_aa: CSVIGGLAGTDTQYF
j_call: TRBJ2-3
v_call: TRBV29-1
clone_size: .
d_call: TRBD2

cdr3_nt: TGTGCCAGCAGCCCAGCAACTAATGAAAAACTGTTTTTT
cdr3_aa: CASSPATNEKLFF
j_call: TRBJ1-4
v_call: TRBV7-9
clone_size: few
d_call: .

cdr3_nt: TGTGCCTCGTGGACAGGGTCGGGCGAGCAGTACTTC
cdr3_aa: CASWTGSGEQYF
j_call: TRBJ2-7
v_call: TRBV30
clone_size: few
d_call: TRBD1

cdr3_nt: TGCGCCAGCAGTCAATCGGGTCAACAGGGTGGAAACACCATATATTTT
cdr3_aa: CASSQSGQQGGNTIYF
j_call: TRBJ1-3
v_call: TRBV23-1
clone_size: few
d_call: .

cdr3_nt: TGTGCCAGCAGAAGGGACAGGGGGACGACCGGGGAGCTGTTTTTT
cdr3_aa: CASRRDRGTTGELFF
j_call: TRBJ2-2
v_call: TRBV11-2
clone_size: .
d_call: TRBD1

cdr3_nt: TGTGCCTGGAGCCGAACCTCTCAGGGGATCCCCTACGAGCAGTACTTC
cdr3_aa: CAWSRTSQGIPYEQYF
j_call: TRBJ2-7
v_call: TRBV30
clone_size: .
d_call: .

cdr3_nt: TGTGCCAGTAGTCGGGACAGACAAGAGACCCAGTACTTC
cdr3_aa: CASSRDRQETQYF
j_call: TRBJ2-5
v_call: TRBV19
clone_size: few
d_call: TRBD1

cdr3_nt: TGTGCCAGCAGCCGCCCACTAGCGGGGGGGGAGACCCAGTACTTC
cdr3_aa: CASSRPLAGGETQYF
j_call: TRBJ2-5
v_call: TRBV11-2
clone_size: few
d_call: TRBD2

cdr3_nt: TGTGCCAGCAGCTCCGGACTAGCGGGACGGGAAGAGCAGTACTTC
cdr3_aa: CASSSGLAGREEQYF
j_call: TRBJ2-7
v_call: TRBV28
clone_size: .
d_call: TRBD2

cdr3_nt: TGTGCCAGCAGTCTTAGACAAGCGGGGGAGCAGTACTTC
cdr3_aa: CASSLRQAGEQYF
j_call: TRBJ2-7
v_call: TRBV7-2
clone_size: many
d_call: TRBD2

cdr3_nt: TGTGCCAGCAGTTTTACCAGGGTGGGGTCCTACGAGCAGTACTTC
cdr3_aa: CASSFTRVGSYEQYF
j_call: TRBJ2-7
v_call: TRBV27
clone_size: .
d_call: .

cdr3_nt: TGTGCCAGCGGGACTAGCGGGAACAATGAGCAGTTCTTC
cdr3_aa: CASGTSGNNEQFF
j_call: TRBJ2-1
v_call: TRBV19
clone_size: many
d_call: TRBD2

cdr3_nt: TGTGCCAGCAGTTATACAAGGGCTGATACCTACGAGCAGTACTTC
cdr3_aa: CASSYTRADTYEQYF
j_call: TRBJ2-7
v_call: TRBV6-5
clone_size: .
d_call: .

cdr3_nt: TGCAGCGTTGAGGTAACTAGCAAAGATACGCAGTATTTT
cdr3_aa: CSVEVTSKDTQYF
j_call: TRBJ2-3
v_call: TRBV29-1
clone_size: .
d_call: .

cdr3_nt: TGTGCCAGCAGCTTAACTAGCGGGAGCCCAGATACGCAGTATTTT
cdr3_aa: CASSLTSGSPDTQYF
j_call: TRBJ2-3
v_call: TRBV7-3
clone_size: .
d_call: TRBD2

cdr3_nt: TGTGCCAGTAGTAGCTCAGGACTAGCGGAGGACAACATTCAGTACTTC
cdr3_aa: CASSSSGLAEDNIQYF
j_call: TRBJ2-4
v_call: TRBV19
clone_size: few
d_call: TRBD2

cdr3_nt: TGTGCCAGCAGCTTAGCGGGGGAGCGGGAGCTGTTTTTT
cdr3_aa: CASSLAGERELFF
j_call: TRBJ2-2
v_call: TRBV7-2
clone_size: .
d_call: .

cdr3_nt: TGTGCCAGCGGGATGACTAGCGGGAGGGCGGTAGATACGCAGTATTTT
cdr3_aa: CASGMTSGRAVDTQYF
j_call: TRBJ2-3
v_call: TRBV7-2
clone_size: .
d_call: TRBD2

cdr3_nt: TGTGCCAGCAGCTCGGGGGGTCTGGGGGCCAACGTCCTGACTTTC
cdr3_aa: CASSSGGLGANVLTF
j_call: TRBJ2-6
v_call: TRBV7-2
clone_size: few
d_call: TRBD2

cdr3_nt: TGTGCCAGCAGCTCTTACGAGACAGAAAACATTCAGTACTTC
cdr3_aa: CASSSYETENIQYF
j_call: TRBJ2-4
v_call: TRBV7-8
clone_size: .
d_call: .

cdr3_nt: TGCGCCAGCAGACCCGACAGGGGCAGAGATTATGGCTACACCTTC
cdr3_aa: CASRPDRGRDYGYTF
j_call: TRBJ1-2
v_call: TRBV4-3
clone_size: .
d_call: TRBD1

cdr3_nt: TGTGCCAGCAGGGGTCGGGACAGGGACGCTAACGAGCAGTACTTC
cdr3_aa: CASRGRDRDANEQYF
j_call: TRBJ2-7
v_call: TRBV6-6
clone_size: medium-sized
d_call: TRBD1

cdr3_nt: TGTGCCAGCAGCGTTAGCTCACCCGGGGGTACGCAGTATTTT
cdr3_aa: CASSVSSPGGTQYF
j_call: TRBJ2-3
v_call: TRBV7-3
clone_size: once
d_call: .

cdr3_nt: TGTGCCAGCAGTGCGGGGCCTAATCAGCCCCAGCATTTT
cdr3_aa: CASSAGPNQPQHF
j_call: TRBJ1-5
v_call: TRBV2
clone_size: .
d_call: .

cdr3_nt: TGTGCCAGCAGTCCCGGGACAGCTTCCTACGAGCAGTACTTC
cdr3_aa: CASSPGTASYEQYF
j_call: TRBJ2-7
v_call: TRBV28
clone_size: few
d_call: TRBD1

cdr3_nt: TGTGCCAGCAGCCCCTTGGGGGCGGAGACCCAGTACTTC
cdr3_aa: CASSPLGAETQYF
j_call: TRBJ2-5
v_call: TRBV4-2
clone_size: .
d_call: .

cdr3_nt: TGTGCCAGCAGTTTCTTCCCCGGACAGCTCCCCTACGAGCAGTACTTC
cdr3_aa: CASSFFPGQLPYEQYF
j_call: TRBJ2-7
v_call: TRBV27
clone_size: .
d_call: .

cdr3_nt: TGTGCCACCCAGACAGGGGCACCCGGCTATGGCTACACCTTC
cdr3_aa: CATQTGAPGYGYTF
j_call: TRBJ1-2
v_call: TRBV6-5
clone_size: .
d_call: TRBD1

cdr3_nt: TGTGCCAGCAGTTCCGCCGGGACAGGGAGTTCACCCCTCCACTTT
cdr3_aa: CASSSAGTGSSPLHF
j_call: TRBJ1-6
v_call: TRBV6-5
clone_size: .
d_call: TRBD1

cdr3_nt: TGCAGCGTACCCCGGGGGGCCGATAGAGATACGCAGTATTTT
cdr3_aa: CSVPRGADRDTQYF
j_call: TRBJ2-3
v_call: TRBV29-1
clone_size: .
d_call: .

cdr3_nt: TGCGCCAGCAGCTTGGGGGGCCGCGCTGTGACCGGGGAGCTGTTTTTT
cdr3_aa: CASSLGGRAVTGELFF
j_call: TRBJ2-2
v_call: TRBV5-1
clone_size: .
d_call: .

cdr3_nt: TGTGCCTGGAGTGGAGGGCGGGATACGCAGTATTTT
cdr3_aa: CAWSGGRDTQYF
j_call: TRBJ2-3
v_call: TRBV30
clone_size: .
d_call: .

cdr3_nt: TGTGCCAGCAGCTTAGGAAACGTCCCGAACACTGAAGCTTTCTTT
cdr3_aa: CASSLGNVPNTEAFF
j_call: TRBJ1-1
v_call: TRBV7-2
clone_size: .
d_call: .

cdr3_nt: TGTGCCAGCACCCCATCCCTGCGGTTGCAAGAGACCCAGTACTTC
cdr3_aa: CASTPSLRLQETQYF
j_call: TRBJ2-5
v_call: TRBV2
clone_size: .
d_call: .

cdr3_nt: TGTGCCAGTAGTATCAGGACAGGGAACACTGAAGCTTTCTTT
cdr3_aa: CASSIRTGNTEAFF
j_call: TRBJ1-1
v_call: TRBV19
clone_size: few
d_call: TRBD1

cdr3_nt: TGCGCCAGCAGCTTGGGTTTGGTCAGCTCCTACAATGAGCAGTTCTTC
cdr3_aa: CASSLGLVSSYNEQFF
j_call: TRBJ2-1
v_call: TRBV5-1
clone_size: .
d_call: .

cdr3_nt: TGTGCCAGCAGCGGACGACAGGTCGGGGAGACCCAGTACTTC
cdr3_aa: CASSGRQVGETQYF
j_call: TRBJ2-5
v_call: TRBV9
clone_size: .
d_call: .

cdr3_nt: TGTGCCAGCTCATCTCAATTTCTAGCCAAAAACATTCAGTACTTC
cdr3_aa: CASSSQFLAKNIQYF
j_call: TRBJ2-4
v_call: TRBV18
clone_size: .
d_call: .

cdr3_nt: TGTGCCAGCAGCCTGTCCGACTATGGCTACACCTTC
cdr3_aa: CASSLSDYGYTF
j_call: TRBJ1-2
v_call: TRBV2
clone_size: few
d_call: .

cdr3_nt: TGCGCCAGCAGCCAAGACGAGGGGGCGACCACTGAAGCTTTCTTT
cdr3_aa: CASSQDEGATTEAFF
j_call: TRBJ1-1
v_call: TRBV4-3
clone_size: .
d_call: TRBD1

cdr3_nt: TGCGCCAGCAGCCAATCGCTCATTAGGGGCTCCTACGAGCAGTACTTC
cdr3_aa: CASSQSLIRGSYEQYF
j_call: TRBJ2-7
v_call: TRBV4-1
clone_size: .
d_call: .

cdr3_nt: TGCGCCAGCAGCTTGGACCGTGGATGGGATGGCTACACCTTC
cdr3_aa: CASSLDRGWDGYTF
j_call: TRBJ1-2
v_call: TRBV5-1
clone_size: .
d_call: .

cdr3_nt: TGTGCCAGCAGCTTAACGATAGTGTCCAGGGCGGAGGTCTTC
cdr3_aa: CASSLTIVSRAEVF
j_call: TRBJ2-1
v_call: TRBV7-3
clone_size: .
d_call: .

cdr3_nt: TGTGCCTGGAGTGTGTCCCGGGGGGAGCAGTTCTTC
cdr3_aa: CAWSVSRGEQFF
j_call: TRBJ2-1
v_call: TRBV30
clone_size: .
d_call: .

cdr3_nt: TGCAGTGCCGAAGGACAGATCGAGCAGTACTTC
cdr3_aa: CSAEGQIEQYF
j_call: TRBJ2-7
v_call: TRBV20-1
clone_size: .
d_call: .

cdr3_nt: TGTGCCAGCAGGTCCGGAATAAACACCGGGGAGCTGTTTTTT
cdr3_aa: CASRSGINTGELFF
j_call: TRBJ2-2
v_call: TRBV28
clone_size: many
d_call: .

cdr3_nt: TGCGCCAGCAGCCCCACTTACAATGAGCAGTTCTTC
cdr3_aa: CASSPTYNEQFF
j_call: TRBJ2-1
v_call: TRBV5-1
clone_size: .
d_call: .

cdr3_nt: TGTGCCAGCAGTTTAGGCAGGGTCTACGAGCAGTACTTC
cdr3_aa: CASSLGRVYEQYF
j_call: TRBJ2-7
v_call: TRBV28
clone_size: .
d_call: .

cdr3_nt: TGCGCCAGCAGCCCCAGGGGGCAGTACGAGCAGTACTTC
cdr3_aa: CASSPRGQYEQYF
j_call: TRBJ2-7
v_call: TRBV5-1
clone_size: .
d_call: TRBD1

cdr3_nt: TGCAGCGTTGAAGATCATGCAGGGCCGCCGCAGTACTTC
cdr3_aa: CSVEDHAGPPQYF
j_call: TRBJ2-7
v_call: TRBV29-1
clone_size: .
d_call: .

cdr3_nt: TGTGCCAGCAGTGAGTCCGGGGCAGATACGCAGTATTTT
cdr3_aa: CASSESGADTQYF
j_call: TRBJ2-3
v_call: TRBV2
clone_size: few
d_call: .